This TCR beta chain was sequenced during a study of cytotoxic CD8 clonotypes in ibrutinib-treated CLL. The wider study: Partial responses numbered roughly 24 and complete responses 2; after a median around 74 months, roughly 15 stayed remitted and approximately twelve progressed. Overall study findings and caveats: Clonality showed a rise at ibrutinib response that reversed toward baseline at progression. T-cell clonality at baseline went above that of age-matched healthy donors and rose and fell with circulating CD8+ T-cell counts.

Germline values: CDR1 LGHNA, CDR2 YSLEER. V lost 0 bases, J lost 6 bases, and 5 bases stayed unmatched. This CDR3 spans 15 amino acids. Some clones are missing from TCRdb's copy, which holds only in-frame ones; the method was immunoSEQ multiplex PCR. Here the sample spans about 130,000 clones, 75% to 90% being singletons. Turning to this clone: No antigen is known for it.

The J gene is TRBJ1-5, the V gene TRBV4-3; 7 positions match TRBD1. The sample here was PBMCs, taken after 24 months of ibrutinib treatment. The sequence was obtained from a human donor with chronic lymphocytic leukemia. CDR3 region: CASSQDLRGGQPQHF. The DNA of the CDR3 is TGCGCCAGCAGCCAAGATCTCAGGGGGGGTCAGCCCCAGCATTTT.